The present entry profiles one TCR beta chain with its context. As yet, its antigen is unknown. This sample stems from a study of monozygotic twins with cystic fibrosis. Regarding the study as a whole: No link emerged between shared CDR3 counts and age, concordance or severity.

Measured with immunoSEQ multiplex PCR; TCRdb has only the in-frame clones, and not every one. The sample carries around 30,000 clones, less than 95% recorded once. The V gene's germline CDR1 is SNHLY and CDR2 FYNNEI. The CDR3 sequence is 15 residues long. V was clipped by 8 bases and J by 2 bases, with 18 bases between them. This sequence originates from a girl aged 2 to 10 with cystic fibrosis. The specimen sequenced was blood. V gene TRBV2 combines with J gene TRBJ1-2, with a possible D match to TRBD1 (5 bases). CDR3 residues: CASPEGRGSNYGYTF. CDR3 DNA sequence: TGTGCCAGCCCAGAGGGTAGGGGATCCAACTATGGCTACACCTTC.